These T cell receptor beta chains were read from a single sample in a study of T cell responses to AZD1222 COVID-19 vaccine. The protocol was immunoSEQ multiplex PCR, while the TCRdb copy is restricted to in-frame clones and leaves out a portion. The sample consists of 95,000 to 150,000 clones, 85% of them appearing once. Source: peripheral blood, taken 28 days after the second AZD1222 dose. The origin of the receptors is an adult who received the AZD1222 COVID-19 vaccine. Each CDR3 is given with its conserved first and last residue. Each record gives: CDR3 length, D gene, V gene, clone size, J gene, CDR3 protein, CDR3 DNA. The D gene is left open where the match is weak. Only part of the rows carry a size: once, few, many, or a class if the clone is expanded.

CDR3 length: 15
D gene: TRBD1
V gene: TRBV7-2
clone size: .
J gene: TRBJ2-1
CDR3 protein: CASLLRGQGVNEQFF
CDR3 DNA: TGTGCCAGTTTACTCAGGGGGCAAGGGGTAAATGAGCAGTTCTTC

CDR3 length: 16
D gene: .
V gene: TRBV7-9
clone size: .
J gene: TRBJ2-7
CDR3 protein: CASSLRPGRTSYEQYF
CDR3 DNA: TGTGCCAGCAGCTTACGTCCGGGCAGGACCTCCTACGAGCAGTACTTC

CDR3 length: 14
D gene: .
V gene: TRBV19
clone size: many
J gene: TRBJ1-5
CDR3 protein: CASRGSLSNQPQHF
CDR3 DNA: TGTGCCAGTAGGGGAAGTCTGAGCAATCAGCCCCAGCATTTT

CDR3 length: 15
D gene: TRBD2
V gene: TRBV11-2
clone size: .
J gene: TRBJ2-7
CDR3 protein: CASSSQRGPTWEQYF
CDR3 DNA: TGTGCCAGCAGTTCTCAGCGGGGACCTACGTGGGAGCAGTACTTC

CDR3 length: 14
D gene: TRBD2
V gene: TRBV7-8
clone size: .
J gene: TRBJ2-5
CDR3 protein: CASSFSGGEETQYF
CDR3 DNA: TGTGCCAGCAGTTTCAGCGGGGGGGAAGAGACCCAGTACTTC

CDR3 length: 13
D gene: .
V gene: TRBV30
clone size: .
J gene: TRBJ1-4
CDR3 protein: CAWTGQGYEKLFF
CDR3 DNA: TGTGCCTGGACGGGGCAGGGGTATGAAAAACTGTTTTTT

CDR3 length: 15
D gene: .
V gene: TRBV6-5
clone size: .
J gene: TRBJ1-3
CDR3 protein: CASSLGWGAGNTIYF
CDR3 DNA: TGTGCCAGCAGTTTAGGTTGGGGAGCCGGAAACACCATATATTTT

CDR3 length: 16
D gene: TRBD1
V gene: TRBV5-1
clone size: .
J gene: TRBJ1-6
CDR3 protein: CASSLGGQGNNSPLHF
CDR3 DNA: TGCGCCAGCAGCTTGGGGGGACAGGGGAATAATTCACCCCTCCACTTT

CDR3 length: 14
D gene: TRBD1
V gene: TRBV7-2
clone size: .
J gene: TRBJ1-2
CDR3 protein: CASNPQGNYYGYTF
CDR3 DNA: TGTGCCAGCAACCCACAGGGGAACTACTATGGCTACACCTTC

CDR3 length: 14
D gene: .
V gene: TRBV5-5
clone size: .
J gene: TRBJ2-7
CDR3 protein: CASSSGTLAYEQYF
CDR3 DNA: TGTGCCAGCAGCTCCGGGACCTTAGCCTACGAGCAGTACTTC

CDR3 length: 12
D gene: .
V gene: TRBV12-3/TRBV12-4
clone size: .
J gene: TRBJ1-1
CDR3 protein: CASSLLNTEAFF
CDR3 DNA: TGTGCCAGCAGTTTACTGAACACTGAAGCTTTCTTT

CDR3 length: 12
D gene: .
V gene: TRBV5-1
clone size: .
J gene: TRBJ1-1
CDR3 protein: CASSIGDTEAFF
CDR3 DNA: TGCGCCAGCAGCATTGGGGACACTGAAGCTTTCTTT

CDR3 length: 15
D gene: .
V gene: TRBV4-2
clone size: .
J gene: TRBJ2-5
CDR3 protein: CASSQDLQVQETQYF
CDR3 DNA: TGTGCCAGCAGCCAAGATTTACAGGTACAAGAGACCCAGTACTTC

CDR3 length: 20
D gene: .
V gene: TRBV10-2
clone size: .
J gene: TRBJ1-2
CDR3 protein: CATSPRGRGISLGPNYGYTF
CDR3 DNA: TGCGCCACCAGTCCGCGGGGGAGGGGGATATCCCTAGGCCCAAACTATGGCTACACCTTC

CDR3 length: 13
D gene: .
V gene: TRBV2
clone size: .
J gene: TRBJ1-2
CDR3 protein: CASEGTGYVGYTF
CDR3 DNA: TGTGCCAGCGAGGGAACAGGTTATGTTGGCTACACCTTC

CDR3 length: 18
D gene: .
V gene: TRBV29-1
clone size: .
J gene: TRBJ2-4
CDR3 protein: CSVEGWVGRSQAKNIQYF
CDR3 DNA: TGCAGCGTTGAAGGGTGGGTCGGCAGATCCCAAGCCAAAAACATTCAGTACTTC

CDR3 length: 16
D gene: .
V gene: TRBV15
clone size: .
J gene: TRBJ1-1
CDR3 protein: CATSRDLSPMGTEAFF
CDR3 DNA: TGTGCCACCAGCAGAGATCTGTCCCCCATGGGGACTGAAGCTTTCTTT